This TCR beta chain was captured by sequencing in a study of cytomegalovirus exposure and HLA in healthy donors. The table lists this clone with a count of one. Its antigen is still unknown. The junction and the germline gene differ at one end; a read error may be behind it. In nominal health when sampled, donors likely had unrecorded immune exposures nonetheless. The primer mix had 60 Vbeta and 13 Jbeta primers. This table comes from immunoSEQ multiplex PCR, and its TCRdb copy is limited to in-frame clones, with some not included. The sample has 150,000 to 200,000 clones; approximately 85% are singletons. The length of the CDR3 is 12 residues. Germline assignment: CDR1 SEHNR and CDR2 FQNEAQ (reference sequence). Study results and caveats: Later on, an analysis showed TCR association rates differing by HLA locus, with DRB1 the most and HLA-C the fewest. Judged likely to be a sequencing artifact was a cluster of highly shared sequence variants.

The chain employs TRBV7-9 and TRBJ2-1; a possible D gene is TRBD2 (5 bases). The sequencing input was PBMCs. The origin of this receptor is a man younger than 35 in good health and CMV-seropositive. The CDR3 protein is CSSSLSGVEQFF. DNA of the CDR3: TGTTCCAGCAGCTTATCCGGGGTTGAGCAGTTCTTC.